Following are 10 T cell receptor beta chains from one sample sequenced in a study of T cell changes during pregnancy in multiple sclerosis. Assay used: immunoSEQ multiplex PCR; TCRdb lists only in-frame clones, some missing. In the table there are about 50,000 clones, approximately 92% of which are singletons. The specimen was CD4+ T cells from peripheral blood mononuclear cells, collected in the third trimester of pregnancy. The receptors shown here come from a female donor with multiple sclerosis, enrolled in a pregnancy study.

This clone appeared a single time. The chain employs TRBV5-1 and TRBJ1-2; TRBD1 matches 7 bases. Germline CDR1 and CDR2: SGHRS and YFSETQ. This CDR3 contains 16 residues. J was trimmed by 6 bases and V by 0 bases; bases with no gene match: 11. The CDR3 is CASSLAGTDSSNGYTF. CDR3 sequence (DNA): TGCGCCAGCAGCTTGGCCGGGACAGACTCTTCAAATGGCTACACCTTC.

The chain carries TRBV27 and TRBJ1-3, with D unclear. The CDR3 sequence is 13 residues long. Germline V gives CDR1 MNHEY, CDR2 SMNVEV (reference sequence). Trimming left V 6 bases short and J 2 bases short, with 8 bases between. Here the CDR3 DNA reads TGTGCCAGCAGATCCTCCCCTGGAAACACCATATATTTT. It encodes CASRSSPGNTIYF.

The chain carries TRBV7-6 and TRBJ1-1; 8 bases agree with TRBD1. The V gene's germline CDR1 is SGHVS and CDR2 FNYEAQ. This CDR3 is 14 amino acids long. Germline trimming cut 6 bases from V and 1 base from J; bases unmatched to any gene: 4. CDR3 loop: CASSSGGWNTEAFF. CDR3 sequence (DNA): TGTGCCAGCAGTTCAGGGGGCTGGAACACTGAAGCTTTCTTT.

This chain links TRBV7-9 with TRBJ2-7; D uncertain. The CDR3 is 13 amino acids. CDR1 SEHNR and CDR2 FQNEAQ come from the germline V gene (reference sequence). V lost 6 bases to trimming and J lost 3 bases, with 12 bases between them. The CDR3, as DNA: TGTGCCAGCAGTTTCGCCGGGTTCTACGAGCAGTACTTC. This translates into CASSFAGFYEQYF.

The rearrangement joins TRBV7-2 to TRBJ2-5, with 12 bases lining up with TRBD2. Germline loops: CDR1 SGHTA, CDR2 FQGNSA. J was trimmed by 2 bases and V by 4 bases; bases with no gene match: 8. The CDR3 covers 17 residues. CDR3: CASSYPKGLAGQETQYF. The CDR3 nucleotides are TGTGCCAGCAGCTACCCGAAAGGACTAGCGGGGCAAGAGACCCAGTACTTC.

The CDR3 region is CAWSGQGDTIYF. CDR3 DNA sequence: TGTGCCTGGAGTGGGCAGGGCGACACCATATATTTT. The chain has TRBV30 and TRBJ1-3; maybe TRBD1 (5 bases). The CDR3 is 12 residues long. Trimming removed 1 base from V and 8 bases from J, with 9 bases in between. Germline-derived CDR1 and CDR2 are GTSNPN and SVGIG (reference sequence).

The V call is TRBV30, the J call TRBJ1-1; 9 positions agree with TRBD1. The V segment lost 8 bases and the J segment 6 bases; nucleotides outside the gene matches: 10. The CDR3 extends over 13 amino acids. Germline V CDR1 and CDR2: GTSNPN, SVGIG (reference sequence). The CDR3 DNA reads TGTGCCCTTGATGGGACAGGGTGGTCTGAAGCTTTCTTT. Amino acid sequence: CALDGTGWSEAFF.

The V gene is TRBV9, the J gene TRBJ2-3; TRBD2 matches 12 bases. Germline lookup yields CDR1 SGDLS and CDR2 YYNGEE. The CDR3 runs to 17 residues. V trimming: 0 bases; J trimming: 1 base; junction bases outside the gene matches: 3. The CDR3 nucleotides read TGTGCCAGCAGCGTAGCCCGACTAGCGGGGGGCACAGATACGCAGTATTTT. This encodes CASSVARLAGGTDTQYF.

CDR3 loop: CASSGARRGLGETQYF. The CDR3 nucleotides read TGTGCCAGCAGTGGGGCCAGGAGAGGGTTGGGAGAGACCCAGTACTTC. The V and J genes are TRBV2 and TRBJ2-5, with D possibly TRBD2 on 5 matching bases. In germline, CDR1 is SNHLY, CDR2 FYNNEI. The length of the CDR3 is 16 residues. V dropped 4 bases and J dropped 4 bases, with 19 bases sitting between them.

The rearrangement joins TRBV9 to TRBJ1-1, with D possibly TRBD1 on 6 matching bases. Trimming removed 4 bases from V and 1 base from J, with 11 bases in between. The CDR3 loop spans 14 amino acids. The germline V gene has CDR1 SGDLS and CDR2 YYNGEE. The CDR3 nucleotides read TGTGCCAGCAGCCCGATAGGGGGGAACACTGAAGCTTTCTTT. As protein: CASSPIGGNTEAFF.